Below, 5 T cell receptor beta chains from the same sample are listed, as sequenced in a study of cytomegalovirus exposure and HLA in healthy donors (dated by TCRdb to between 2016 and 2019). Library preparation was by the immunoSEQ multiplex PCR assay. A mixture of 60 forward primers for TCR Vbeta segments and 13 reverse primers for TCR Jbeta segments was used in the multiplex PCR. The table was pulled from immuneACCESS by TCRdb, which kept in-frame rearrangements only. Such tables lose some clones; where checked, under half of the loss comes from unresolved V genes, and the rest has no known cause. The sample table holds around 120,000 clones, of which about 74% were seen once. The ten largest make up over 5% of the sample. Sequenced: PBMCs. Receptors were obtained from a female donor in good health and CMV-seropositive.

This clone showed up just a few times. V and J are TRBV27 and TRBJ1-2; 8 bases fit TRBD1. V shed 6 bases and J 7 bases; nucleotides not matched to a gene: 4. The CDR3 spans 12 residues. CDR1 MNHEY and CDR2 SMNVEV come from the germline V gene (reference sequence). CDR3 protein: CASSRGQAGYTF. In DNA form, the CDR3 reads TGTGCCAGCAGCAGGGGGCAAGCTGGCTACACCTTC.

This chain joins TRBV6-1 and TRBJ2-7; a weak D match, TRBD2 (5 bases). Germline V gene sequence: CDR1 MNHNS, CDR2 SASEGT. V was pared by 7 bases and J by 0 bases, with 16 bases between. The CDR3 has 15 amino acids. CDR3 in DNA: TGTGCCAGCACCGCTTATTCGGGGAGCTCCTACGAGCAGTACTTC. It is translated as CASTAYSGSSYEQYF.

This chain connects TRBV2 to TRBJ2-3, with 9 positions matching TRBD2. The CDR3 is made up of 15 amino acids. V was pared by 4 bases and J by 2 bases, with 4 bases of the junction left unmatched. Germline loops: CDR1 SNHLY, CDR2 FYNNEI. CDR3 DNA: TGTGCCAGCAGTGCGGCTAGCGGGACCACAGATACGCAGTATTTT. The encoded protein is CASSAASGTTDTQYF. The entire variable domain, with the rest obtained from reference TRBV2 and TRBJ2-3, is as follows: EPEVTQTPSHQVTQMGQEVILRCVPISNHLYFYWYRQILGQKVEFLVSFYNNEISEKSEIFDDQFSVERPDGSNFTLKIRSTKLEDSAMYFCASSAASGTTDTQYFGPGTRLTVL.

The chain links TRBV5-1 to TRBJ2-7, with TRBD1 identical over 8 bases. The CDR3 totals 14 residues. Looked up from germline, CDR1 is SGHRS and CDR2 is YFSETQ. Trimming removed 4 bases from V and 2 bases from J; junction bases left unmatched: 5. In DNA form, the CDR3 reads TGCGCCAGCAGCAAGGACAGGGCCACCTACGAGCAGTACTTC. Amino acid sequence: CASSKDRATYEQYF.

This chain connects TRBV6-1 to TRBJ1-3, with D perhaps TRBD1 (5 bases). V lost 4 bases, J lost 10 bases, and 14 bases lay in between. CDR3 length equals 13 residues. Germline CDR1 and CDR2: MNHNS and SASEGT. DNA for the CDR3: TGTGCCAGCAGTGTATCCAGGGAGGGTACCATATATTTT. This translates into CASSVSREGTIYF.